These 32 T cell receptor beta chains share one sample of origin, sequenced in a study of blood T cell repertoires in COVID-19. TCRdb keeps only in-frame clones here, not all; method: immunoSEQ multiplex PCR. This sample yields about 270,000 clones, of which roughly 86% are seen a single time; 1.9% belongs to the top ten. The sequenced material came from PBMCs or T cells enriched from blood (not recorded which). These TCRs come from a woman between 55 and 75 years old who had recovered from COVID-19.

This sequence joins TRBV6-2 or TRBV6-3 and TRBJ2-1; D might be TRBD2 (6 bases). This CDR3 is 14 amino acids long. Trimming took off 6 bases at V and 8 bases at J, with 17 bases between the two ends. Germline assignment: CDR1 MNHEY and CDR2 SVGEGT. The CDR3, as DNA: TGTGCCAGCAGCGATCGGGAGCCCCCCGATGAGCAGTTCTTC. Encoded protein: CASSDREPPDEQFF.

The rearrangement links TRBV5-5 to TRBJ1-2; the D gene is possibly TRBD1 (6 bases). V lost 4 bases and J lost 3, with 16 bases in between. CDR3 length: 15 amino acids. Germline CDR1 is SGHKS and CDR2 is YYEKEE (reference sequence). DNA for the CDR3: TGTGCCAGCAGCCCTTTCCCGACAGGAGACTATGGCTACACCTTC. Protein: CASSPFPTGDYGYTF.

This clone was found once. The chain uses TRBV13 and TRBJ1-4; D call uncertain. The V gene's germline CDR1 is PRHDT and CDR2 FYEKMQ (reference sequence). Trimming pared 2 bases from V and 8 bases from J, leaving 12 bases between. CDR3 length: 14 residues. CDR3 DNA sequence: TGTGCCAGCAGCTTAACCGGGTTAGGCGAAAAACTGTTTTTT. Amino acid sequence: CASSLTGLGEKLFF.

The V call is TRBV5-4, the J call TRBJ2-5, with 8 bases lining up with TRBD2. The V and J ends lost 3 bases and 4 bases, in that order; junction bases with no gene match: 8. This CDR3 comprises 15 residues. Germline V gene sequence: CDR1 SGHNT, CDR2 YYREEE (reference sequence). As DNA, the CDR3 is TGTGCCAGCAGCTCGGGGACTAGGAGTCGAGAGACCCAGTACTTC. This encodes CASSSGTRSRETQYF.

V and J are TRBV10-3 and TRBJ1-1; 8 nucleotides agree with TRBD1. The CDR3 is 13 residues long. Trimming took 9 bases from V and 1 from J; bases not matched to a gene: 4. Germline V gene lookup returns CDR1 ENHRY and CDR2 SYGVKD. CDR3 nucleotides: TGTGCCATAAGACAGGGGACGAACACTGAAGCTTTCTTT. As protein: CAIRQGTNTEAFF.

This clone has a handful of counts. This chain uses TRBV19 with TRBJ1-4, with D tentatively TRBD1 (5 bases). V was shortened by 6 bases and J by 0 bases, with 8 bases between the two germline ends. CDR1 is LNHDA, CDR2 SQIVND, per germline (reference sequence). The CDR3 is 14 residues long. CDR3 sequence (DNA): TGTGCCAGTAGGCCAGGGACAACTAATGAAAAACTGTTTTTT. It codes for CASRPGTTNEKLFF.

The chain is built from TRBV7-9 and TRBJ1-4; 9 bases line up with TRBD1. Per germline, CDR1 SEHNR and CDR2 FQNEAQ (reference sequence). This CDR3 has 16 residues. The V gene end was trimmed by 6 bases and the J gene end by 0 bases; junction bases not matched to a gene: 5. In DNA, the CDR3 is TGTGCCAGCAGAGGACAGGGGACGGCAACTAATGAAAAACTGTTTTTT. Translated, it gives CASRGQGTATNEKLFF. The full variable domain, with the rest looked up from reference TRBV7-9 and TRBJ1-4, is DTGVSQNPRHKITKRGQNVTFRCDPISEHNRLYWYRQTLGQGPEFLTYFQNEAQLEKSRLLSDRFSAERPKGSFSTLEIQRTEQGDSAMYLCASRGQGTATNEKLFFGSGTQLSVL.

Concerning this clone itself: Relative to the germline gene, one junction end is altered; a read error may explain this. The chain carries TRBV12-5 and TRBJ2-7; 7 nucleotides match TRBD2. The CDR3 is made up of 18 amino acids. Germline-derived CDR1 and CDR2 are LGHNT and FRNRAP. CDR3: CARGWGGRGHSSLSEQYF. The DNA of the CDR3 is TGTGCTCGTGGTTGGGGGGGGAGGGGCCATAGTTCCTTATCCGAGCAGTACTTC.

The V call is TRBV7-9, the J call TRBJ1-4, with D possibly TRBD1 on 6 matching bases. V gave up 1 base and J gave up 8 bases, with 11 bases separating them. The CDR3 has 14 amino acids. Germline V gene sequence: CDR1 SEHNR, CDR2 FQNEAQ (reference sequence). CDR3 protein: CASSLGTGREKLFF. For the CDR3, the DNA is TGTGCCAGCAGCTTAGGCACAGGGCGGGAAAAACTGTTTTTT.

This chain joins TRBV9 and TRBJ1-2; D is uncertain. The CDR3 spans 12 residues. Germline CDR1 SGDLS, CDR2 YYNGEE. V dropped 6 bases and J dropped 3 bases, with 9 bases sitting between them. The CDR3 spells CASKRGDYGYTF. The CDR3 nucleotides read TGTGCCAGCAAACGGGGTGACTATGGCTACACCTTC.

V and J are TRBV30 and TRBJ1-6, with a weak D call TRBD1 (6 bases). The CDR3 extends over 13 amino acids. Looked up from germline, CDR1 is GTSNPN and CDR2 is SVGIG (reference sequence). V dropped 3 bases and J dropped 8 bases, with 11 bases sitting between them. The CDR3: CAWRQGLDSPLHF. The DNA of the CDR3 is TGTGCCTGGAGACAGGGATTGGATTCACCCCTCCACTTT.

The table lists this clone with a count of one. V usage is TRBV5-4 and J usage is TRBJ1-2; 8 positions agree with TRBD1. Germline lookup yields CDR1 SGHNT and CDR2 YYREEE (reference sequence). There are 14 residues in the CDR3. V lost 4 bases to trimming and J lost 7 bases; unmatched junction nucleotides: 9. As DNA, the CDR3 is TGTGCCAGCAGCACTGACAGGGGCTCGACTGGCTACACCTTC. As protein: CASSTDRGSTGYTF.

The CDR3 loop reads CASSPETGAQETQYF. The CDR3 region has the DNA TGCGCCAGCAGCCCCGAAACAGGGGCCCAAGAGACCCAGTACTTC. The chain carries TRBV5-1 and TRBJ2-5; 7 positions match TRBD1. V shed 4 bases, J shed 1 base, and the junction held 7 bases outside the gene matches. This CDR3 contains 15 residues. Germline CDR1 is SGHRS and CDR2 is YFSETQ. The variable domain in full, completed from reference TRBV5-1 and TRBJ2-5, reads KAGVTQTPRYLIKTRGQQVTLSCSPISGHRSVSWYQQTPGQGLQFLFEYFSETQRNKGNFPGRFSGRQFSNSRSEMNVSTLELGDSALYLCASSPETGAQETQYFGPGTRLLVL.

As DNA, the CDR3 is TGTGCCAGTGCACAGGAGTTAAGCAATCAGCCCCAGCATTTT. Its translation: CASAQELSNQPQHF. This chain uses TRBV2 with TRBJ1-5, with D possibly matching TRBD1 (5 bases). The length of the CDR3 is 14 residues. V lost 9 bases and J lost 1, with 13 bases in between. Germline loops: CDR1 SNHLY, CDR2 FYNNEI.

The CDR3 sequence: CASSSLGQDGGELFF. CDR3 in DNA: TGCGCCAGCAGCTCCCTTGGACAGGATGGCGGGGAGCTGTTTTTT. The chain couples TRBV5-1 to TRBJ2-2; 7 nucleotides align to TRBD1. The CDR3 has 15 residues. The germline V gene encodes CDR1 SGHRS and CDR2 YFSETQ. With 3 bases clipped from V and 7 bases from J, the junction kept 9 bases outside the gene matches.

The CDR3: CASSQEAVNYGYTF. The CDR3, as DNA: TGTGCCAGCAGCCAAGAGGCGGTTAACTATGGCTACACCTTC. V gene TRBV3-1 (or the pseudogene TRBV3-2) combines with J gene TRBJ1-2; D not certain. The CDR3 extends over 14 amino acids. CDR1 LGHDT and CDR2 YNNKEL come from the germline V gene (reference sequence). Trimming removed 0 bases at V and 1 base at J, with 6 bases between.

The V gene is TRBV7-9, the J gene TRBJ1-6, with D possibly TRBD1 on 5 matching bases. V lost 6 bases to trimming and J lost 15 bases, with 18 bases between them. Per the germline V gene, CDR1 is SEHNR and CDR2 is FQNEAQ (reference sequence). The CDR3 is 13 residues long. The CDR3 DNA is TGTGCCAGCAGGCCCTCATCGGGGACTATCCTCCACTTT. Amino acids: CASRPSSGTILHF.

The chain employs TRBV5-5 and TRBJ2-2; tentative D call: TRBD2 (5 bases). Trimming cost V 3 bases and J 8 bases, with 17 bases left between them. The CDR3 runs to 15 residues. In germline, CDR1 is SGHKS, CDR2 YYEKEE (reference sequence). CDR3 in amino acids: CASSSGGLPGGELFF. The DNA of the CDR3 is TGTGCCAGCAGCTCCGGAGGCCTTCCTGGGGGGGAGCTGTTTTTT.

The chain carries TRBV28 and TRBJ2-7; possible D gene TRBD2, 6 bases. The length of the CDR3 is 13 residues. V lost 2 bases to trimming and J lost 6 bases, with 11 bases between them. CDR1 and CDR2 from the germline V gene are MDHEN and SYDVKM. CDR3 bases: TGTGCCAGCAGTTTAGTCCAGGGAGGCGAGCAGTACTTC. Translated: CASSLVQGGEQYF.

This clone was picked up a small number of times. The gene calls are TRBV10-3 and TRBJ2-3; tentative D call: TRBD1 (5 bases). Germline CDR1 and CDR2: ENHRY and SYGVKD. Trimming left V 8 bases short and J 2 bases short, with 8 bases between. This CDR3 contains 12 residues. This CDR3 reads CAIGADTDTQYF. For the CDR3, the DNA is TGTGCCATCGGGGCGGACACAGATACGCAGTATTTT.

The chain has TRBV5-1 and TRBJ1-1; D call uncertain. Germline V gene data show CDR1 as SGHRS and CDR2 as YFSETQ. V lost 4 bases to trimming and J lost 7 bases, with 17 bases between them. This CDR3 is built from 14 residues. The CDR3 is CASSLPSETNEAFF. The DNA of the CDR3 is TGCGCCAGCAGCCTACCCTCGGAGACCAATGAAGCTTTCTTT. The full variable domain, in which reference TRBV5-1 and TRBJ1-1 provide the parts outside the CDR3, is KAGVTQTPRYLIKTRGQQVTLSCSPISGHRSVSWYQQTPGQGLQFLFEYFSETQRNKGNFPGRFSGRQFSNSRSEMNVSTLELGDSALYLCASSLPSETNEAFFGQGTRLTVV.

The V and J genes are TRBV2 and TRBJ1-4; 7 bases fit TRBD1. Germline-derived CDR1 and CDR2 are SNHLY and FYNNEI. Trimming at V came to 6 bases and at J to 7 bases, leaving 5 bases not matched to a gene. The CDR3 sequence is 13 residues long. The CDR3 nucleotides are TGTGCCAGCAGGAGGGGGCTGGGTGAAAAACTGTTTTTT. Its translation: CASRRGLGEKLFF.

There are a few counts of this clone. The J gene is TRBJ2-3, the V gene TRBV6-1; a weak D match, TRBD1 (6 bases). The V end lost 2 bases, the J end lost 8 bases, and 8 bases lay between the germline ends. The CDR3 consists of 12 residues. The germline V gene encodes CDR1 MNHNS and CDR2 SASEGT. The CDR3 spells CASSEQGSTQYF. The CDR3 nucleotides read TGTGCCAGCAGTGAACAGGGGTCTACGCAGTATTTT.

J is TRBJ2-1 and V is TRBV24-1, with 7 bases matching TRBD1. The junction had 18 bases not matched to a gene; V was cut back by 4 bases and J by 4 bases. Per germline, CDR1 KGHDR and CDR2 SFDVKD. This CDR3 region has 19 residues. The CDR3 sequence is CATSDPRDRFLPRYNEQFF. For the CDR3, the DNA is TGTGCCACCAGTGACCCCCGGGACAGATTTTTACCACGTTACAATGAGCAGTTCTTC.

This rearrangement joins TRBV11-2 to TRBJ2-5; perhaps TRBD1 as D (6 bases). Germline values: CDR1 SGHAT, CDR2 FQNNGV. The CDR3 spans 13 residues. Trimming took 1 base from V and 8 from J, leaving 11 bases between them. CDR3 loop: CASSLGDKDTQYF. The CDR3, as DNA: TGTGCCAGCAGCTTAGGGGACAAGGACACCCAGTACTTC.

This sequence joins TRBV5-1 and TRBJ1-3; 7 nucleotides agree with TRBD1. This CDR3 region has 14 residues. CDR1 is SGHRS, CDR2 YFSETQ, per germline. V shed 2 bases, J shed 2 bases, and the junction held 1 base outside the gene matches. The CDR3 coding sequence is TGCGCCAGCAGCTTAGACAGGGCTGGAAACACCATATATTTT. This sequence encodes CASSLDRAGNTIYF.

The V and J genes are TRBV3-1 (or the pseudogene TRBV3-2) and TRBJ1-6; D is uncertain. V lost 4 bases and J 8 bases, leaving 18 bases between the germline ends. CDR1 is LGHDT, CDR2 YNNKEL, per germline (reference sequence). CDR3 length: 16 amino acids. Here the CDR3 DNA reads TGTGCCAGCAGCCGCGGGGAGATTCGTGCTGATTCACCCCTCCACTTT. Translation: CASSRGEIRADSPLHF.

This chain uses TRBV7-9 with TRBJ2-1, with 7 bases identical to TRBD2. The CDR3 sequence is 14 residues long. Germline CDR1 and CDR2: SEHNR and FQNEAQ (reference sequence). V dropped 5 bases and J dropped 12; count of bases not matched to a gene: 13. The CDR3 is CASSPQVLAGVQFF. CDR3 coding DNA: TGTGCCAGCAGCCCCCAAGTGCTGGCGGGAGTGCAGTTCTTC.

This chain links TRBV19 with TRBJ1-1; D unclear. Trimming took off 3 bases at V and 9 bases at J, with 8 bases between the two ends. CDR3 length: 11 residues. Germline V gene lookup returns CDR1 LNHDA and CDR2 SQIVND (reference sequence). The CDR3 nucleotides are TGTGCCAGTAGTATCTCGAGAAAAGCTTTCTTT. Protein product: CASSISRKAFF.

This clone was picked up one time. For the CDR3, the DNA is TGCGCCAGCAGCAGGGACAGGGACTACGAGCAGTACTTC. The encoded protein is CASSRDRDYEQYF. The chain links TRBV5-1 to TRBJ2-7, with 9 bases fitting TRBD1. CDR1 is SGHRS and CDR2 is YFSETQ in the germline V gene. V shed 4 bases and J 3 bases; nucleotides not matched to a gene: 2. The length of the CDR3 is 13 residues.

Comments on this clone: This sample also contains other DNA sequences that code for the same CDR3. This rearrangement joins TRBV30 to TRBJ1-1; 7 bases match TRBD1. The germline V gene encodes CDR1 GTSNPN and CDR2 SVGIG (reference sequence). The CDR3 has 11 residues. V lost 4 bases to trimming and J lost 5 bases; unmatched junction nucleotides: 1. CDR3 nucleotide sequence: TGTGCCTGGAAGGGGGCTACTGAAGCTTTCTTT. Its protein product is CAWKGATEAFF.

The chain couples TRBV11-2 to TRBJ2-1; D is possibly TRBD2 (6 bases). This CDR3 has 17 residues. Germline V gene data show CDR1 as SGHAT and CDR2 as FQNNGV. Deletions cut 4 bases from V and 8 bases from J, with 24 bases between. As DNA, the CDR3 is TGTGCCAGCAGCTCTCTAACTTTCGGGAGCACGGGATATGAGCAGTTCTTC. This codes for CASSSLTFGSTGYEQFF.